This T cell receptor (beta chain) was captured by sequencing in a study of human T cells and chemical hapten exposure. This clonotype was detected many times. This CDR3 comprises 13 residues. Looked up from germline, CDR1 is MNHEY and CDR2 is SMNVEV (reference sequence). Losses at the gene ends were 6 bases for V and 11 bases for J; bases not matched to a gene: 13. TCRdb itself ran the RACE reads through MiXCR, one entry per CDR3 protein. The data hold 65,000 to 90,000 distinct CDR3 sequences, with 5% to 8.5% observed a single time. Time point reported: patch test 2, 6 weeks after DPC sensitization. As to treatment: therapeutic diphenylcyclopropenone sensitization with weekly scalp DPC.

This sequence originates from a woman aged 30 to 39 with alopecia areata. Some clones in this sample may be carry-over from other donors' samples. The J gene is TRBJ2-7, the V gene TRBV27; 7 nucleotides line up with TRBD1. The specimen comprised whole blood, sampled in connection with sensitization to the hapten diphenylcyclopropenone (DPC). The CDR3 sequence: CASSPGTAKEEYF. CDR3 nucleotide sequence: TGTGCCAGCAGCCCAGGGACAGCTAAGGAGGAGTACTTC.